Shown below are 22 T cell receptor beta chains from a single sample sequenced in a study of T cells in Graves' hyperthyroidism and ophthalmopathy. Template material for amplifying TCR beta CDR3 regions consisted of RNA transcripts. An initial round of RT-PCR targeting the TCR CDR3 relied on the HTBI primer set. Using its own MiXCR run on the multiplex PCR reads, TCRdb lists one record per CDR3 protein. The sample contains over 350,000 distinct CDR3 sequences, 11% to 15% of which appear only once. The sequenced material came from blood. The source of these receptors is a man aged 50-60 years with Graves' ophthalmopathy.

In the case of this clonotype: One end of the junction fails to match germline, which may point to a read error. CDR3 protein: CTSNLGPGQGWSPLHF. The CDR3 DNA reads as TGTACCAGCAACCTAGGGCCGGGACAGGGGTGGTCACCCCTCCACTTT. The genes are TRBV12-3 or TRBV12-4 and TRBJ1-6; 10 bases are a match to TRBD1. CDR3 length equals 16 residues.

This clonotype came up a few times. The rearrangement joins TRBV9 to TRBJ2-7; D uncertain. The CDR3 covers 13 residues. CDR1 SGDLS and CDR2 YYNGEE come from the germline V gene. Trimming shortened V by 0 bases and J by 6 bases, and 10 bases separated the two germline ends. The CDR3 DNA reads TGTGCCAGCAGCGTAGGGGTTCCGGGCGAGCAGTACTTC. It specifies CASSVGVPGEQYF.

This clonotype was observed a few times. The chain couples TRBV3-1 to TRBJ2-7; D is unresolved. V shed 4 bases and J shed 3 bases, with 19 bases lying between them. The CDR3 spans 16 residues. The germline gives CDR1 LGHDT, CDR2 YNNKEL (reference sequence). The CDR3 loop reads CASSPELSDPFYEQYF. The CDR3, as DNA: TGTGCCAGCAGCCCCGAGCTATCCGACCCTTTCTACGAGCAGTACTTC.

The chain carries TRBV19 and TRBJ2-7; D is perhaps TRBD1 (6 bases). The CDR3 sequence is 14 residues long. Trimming removed 6 bases at V and 3 bases at J, with 15 bases between. CDR1 and CDR2 (germline): LNHDA, SQIVND (reference sequence). The CDR3 loop reads CASRYSGRGYEQYF. CDR3 DNA: TGTGCCAGTAGGTATTCTGGCAGGGGCTACGAGCAGTACTTC.

The V gene is TRBV6-2 or TRBV6-3, the J gene TRBJ2-2; D is unresolved. CDR1 and CDR2 (germline): MNHEY, SVGEGT. The CDR3 totals 16 residues. Trimming left V 2 bases short and J 5 bases short, with 15 bases between. The CDR3 region has the DNA TGTGCCAGCAGTTACCCCCCGTCTCGCTCTACCGGGGAGCTGTTTTTT. The encoded protein is CASSYPPSRSTGELFF.

CDR3 amino acids: CASSASPVGGARWAPLHF. CDR3 bases: TGTGCCAGCAGCGCCTCCCCGGTAGGGGGCGCCCGGTGGGCACCCCTCCACTTT. The rearrangement joins TRBV9 to TRBJ1-6, with 7 nucleotides matching TRBD1. V lost 3 bases, J lost 11 bases, and 20 bases stayed unmatched. The CDR3 contains 18 residues. Per the germline V gene, CDR1 is SGDLS and CDR2 is YYNGEE.

This clonotype was counted at least ten times. V is TRBV6-1 and J is TRBJ2-1; possible D gene TRBD2, 5 bases. Germline CDR1 and CDR2: MNHNS and SASEGT. This CDR3 is built from 14 residues. Trimming took off 5 bases at V and 8 bases at J, with 16 bases between the two ends. This CDR3 reads CASSRTGESDEQFF. CDR3 in DNA: TGTGCCAGCAGTAGAACCGGGGAAAGCGATGAGCAGTTCTTC.

This clonotype was detected ten times or more. This chain connects TRBV15 to TRBJ1-2; D possibly corresponds to TRBD1 (5 bases). Trimming took 5 bases from V and 7 from J, leaving 17 bases between them. CDR1 is LNHNV, CDR2 YYDKDF, per germline (reference sequence). This CDR3 region has 14 residues. CDR3 nucleotides: TGTGCCACCAGCTTAGATGGGGGAACTGGTGGCTACACCTTC. Its protein product is CATSLDGGTGGYTF.

The chain recombines TRBV11-2 with TRBJ2-5; 9 positions match TRBD2. The CDR3 consists of 16 residues. Germline lookup yields CDR1 SGHAT and CDR2 FQNNGV. J was trimmed by 4 bases and V by 5 bases; bases with no gene match: 11. The CDR3 nucleotides are TGTGCCAGCAGCCCCGGCGGGCGGGGGGGCGGAGAGACCCAGTACTTC. It specifies CASSPGGRGGGETQYF. The entire variable domain, with the rest obtained from reference TRBV11-2 and TRBJ2-5, is as follows: EAGVAQSPRYKIIEKRQSVAFWCNPISGHATLYWYQQILGQGPKLLIQFQNNGVVDDSQLPKDRFSAERLKGVDSTLKIQPAKLEDSAVYLCASSPGGRGGGETQYFGPGTRLLVL.

This clonotype has at least ten counts. The V gene is TRBV28, the J gene TRBJ2-7; TRBD1 is a possible D gene (5 bases). The CDR3 is 13 residues long. Trimming took 4 bases from V and 4 from J, leaving 11 bases between them. The germline V gene encodes CDR1 MDHEN and CDR2 SYDVKM. In DNA form, the CDR3 reads TGTGCCAGCAGTTCCCGACAGCAATACGAGCAGTACTTC. Translation gives CASSSRQQYEQYF. Looking up the rest from reference TRBV28 and TRBJ2-7 gives the full variable domain: DVKVTQSSRYLVKRTGEKVFLECVQDMDHENMFWYRQDPGLGLRLIYFSYDVKMKEKGDIPEGYSVSREKKERFSLILESASTNQTSMYLCASSSRQQYEQYFGPGTRLTVT.

The genes are TRBV11-2 and TRBJ2-7, with 9 bases aligning to TRBD1. J gave up 5 bases and V 4 bases, and 9 bases lay outside the gene matches. Germline V lookup: CDR1 SGHAT, CDR2 FQNNGV. This CDR3 region has 15 residues. The CDR3 sequence is CASSSPGTGFHEQYF. DNA for the CDR3: TGTGCCAGCAGCTCCCCCGGGACAGGGTTCCACGAGCAGTACTTC.

This clonotype has ten or more counts. V usage is TRBV2 and J usage is TRBJ2-3, with no clear D. V shed 4 bases and J shed 5 bases, with 16 bases lying between them. Germline V lookup: CDR1 SNHLY, CDR2 FYNNEI. The CDR3 consists of 15 residues. CDR3 loop: CASSGQPPLEDTQYF. The DNA of the CDR3 is TGTGCCAGCAGTGGTCAACCACCCCTGGAAGATACGCAGTATTTT.

This clonotype was observed at least ten times. The genes are TRBV3-1 and TRBJ2-1; 10 bases match TRBD1. Germline CDR1 LGHDT, CDR2 YNNKEL (reference sequence). This CDR3 contains 15 residues. J was trimmed by 3 bases and V by 1 base; bases with no gene match: 0. The CDR3 nucleotides read TGTGCCAGCAGCCAAGGGGACAGGGGCTACAATGAGCAGTTCTTC. Protein product: CASSQGDRGYNEQFF.

This clonotype appeared many times. V usage is TRBV2 and J usage is TRBJ1-6; tentatively, D is TRBD1 (5 bases). V was clipped by 5 bases and J by 10 bases, with 18 bases between them. The CDR3 covers 15 residues. Germline V gives CDR1 SNHLY, CDR2 FYNNEI. For the CDR3, the DNA is TGTGCCAGCAGTTTACATCAGGGAGGGTCCTCACCCCTCCACTTT. Amino acids: CASSLHQGGSSPLHF.

This chain uses TRBV27 with TRBJ2-7, with 7 bases lining up with TRBD1. With V trimmed by 7 bases and J by 4 bases, 13 bases remained unmatched. Germline values: CDR1 MNHEY, CDR2 SMNVEV (reference sequence). The CDR3 is 15 residues long. The CDR3 reads CASTNLPGQPYEQYF. The DNA for the CDR3 is TGTGCCAGCACAAACCTTCCGGGACAGCCATACGAGCAGTACTTC.

This chain joins TRBV11-2 and TRBJ2-1; TRBD2 aligns across 12 bases. The V and J ends lost 2 bases and 12 bases, in that order; junction bases with no gene match: 11. CDR1 and CDR2 from the germline V gene are SGHAT and FQNNGV. This CDR3 has 16 residues. DNA for the CDR3: TGTGCCAGCAGCTTAATACCGGGACTAGCGGGTGGGGGGCAGTTCTTC. The encoded protein is CASSLIPGLAGGGQFF. Filled out from reference TRBV11-2 and TRBJ2-1, the complete variable domain reads EAGVAQSPRYKIIEKRQSVAFWCNPISGHATLYWYQQILGQGPKLLIQFQNNGVVDDSQLPKDRFSAERLKGVDSTLKIQPAKLEDSAVYLCASSLIPGLAGGGQFFGPGTRLTVL.

In DNA, the CDR3 is TGTGCCATCAGTGAGCAGGATGGGAGCACTGAAGCTTTCTTT. Protein product: CAISEQDGSTEAFF. V usage is TRBV10-3 and J usage is TRBJ1-1; D remains unclear. Germline values: CDR1 ENHRY, CDR2 SYGVKD. This CDR3 comprises 14 residues. Trimming cost V 2 bases and J 4 bases, with 11 bases left between them.

This clonotype was counted at least ten times. The chain is built from TRBV10-2 and TRBJ2-7, with D hard to call. The CDR3 consists of 12 residues. V was cut by 3 bases and J by 4 bases, with 7 bases left in between. Germline CDR1 and CDR2: WSHSY and SAAADI. CDR3 sequence reads: CASSDRKYEQYF. The CDR3 DNA is TGCGCCAGCAGTGACCGGAAATACGAGCAGTACTTC.

The chain recombines TRBV19 with TRBJ2-1; tentative D call: TRBD1 (7 bases). Germline loops: CDR1 LNHDA, CDR2 SQIVND (reference sequence). The CDR3 is 15 residues long. Trimming stripped 10 bases from V and 1 base from J, with 17 bases between. The CDR3 DNA reads TGTGCCACCCAACCAGGGGGAGGTTCCTACAATGAGCAGTTCTTC. Translated: CATQPGGGSYNEQFF.

This clonotype was found many times. The chain couples TRBV20-1 to TRBJ1-1; TRBD1 aligns across 10 bases. V shed 6 bases, J shed 3 bases, and the junction held 10 bases outside the gene matches. This CDR3 is built from 15 residues. The germline CDR1 and CDR2 sequences are DFQATT and SNEGSKA (reference sequence). CDR3 amino acids: CSADRQGAMDTEAFF. The CDR3 region has the DNA TGCAGTGCGGACAGACAGGGGGCTATGGACACTGAAGCTTTCTTT.

This clonotype was seen ten or more times. The rearrangement joins TRBV28 to TRBJ1-1; D is ambiguous. This CDR3 has 12 amino acids. CDR1 is MDHEN, CDR2 SYDVKM, per germline. Trimming took off 2 bases at V and 11 bases at J, with 12 bases between the two ends. CDR3 DNA: TGTGCCAGCAGTTTACGTCCTAATAGTGCTTTCTTT. Its translation: CASSLRPNSAFF.

This clonotype was found many times. This chain links TRBV3-1 with TRBJ2-1; D not certain. Trimming took off 1 base at V and 0 bases at J, with 7 bases between the two ends. The germline V gene encodes CDR1 LGHDT and CDR2 YNNKEL (reference sequence). CDR3 size: 15 residues. The CDR3 protein is CASSQGGISYNEQFF. The DNA for the CDR3 is TGTGCCAGCAGCCAAGGGGGTATCTCCTACAATGAGCAGTTCTTC.